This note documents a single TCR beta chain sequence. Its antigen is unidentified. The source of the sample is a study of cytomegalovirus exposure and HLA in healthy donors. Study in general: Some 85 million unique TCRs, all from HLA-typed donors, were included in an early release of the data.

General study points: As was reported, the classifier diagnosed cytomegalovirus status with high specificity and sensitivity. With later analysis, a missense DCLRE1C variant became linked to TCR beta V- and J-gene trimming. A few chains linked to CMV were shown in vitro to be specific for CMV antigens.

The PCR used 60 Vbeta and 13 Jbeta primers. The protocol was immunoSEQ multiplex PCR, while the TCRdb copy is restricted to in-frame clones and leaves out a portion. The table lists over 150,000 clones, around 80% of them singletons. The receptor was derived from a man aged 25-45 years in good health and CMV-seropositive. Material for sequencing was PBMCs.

The CDR3 region is CASSGRDRVHNEQFF. CDR3 DNA sequence: TGTGCCAGCAGCGGCCGGGACAGGGTCCACAATGAGCAGTTCTTC. The V gene is TRBV7-2, the J gene TRBJ2-1; 9 bases are shared with TRBD1. Germline V CDR1 and CDR2: SGHTA, FQGNSA. This CDR3 contains 15 residues. The trim removed 5 bases at V and 5 bases at J, leaving 7 bases unmatched.